This record covers a single TCR beta chain. The record originates from a study of OX40 agonist ivuxolimab in advanced cancers. Germline lookup yields CDR1 MNHNS and CDR2 SASEGT. The length of the CDR3 is 15 residues. V was pared by 4 bases and J by 3 bases, with 14 bases between. TCRdb's table, derived via immunoSEQ multiplex PCR, lists solely in-frame clones and lacks some. Seen here are 60,000 or so clones, around 84% observed once, and the top ten hold under 30%. The TCR comes from an adult with an advanced solid tumor such as melanoma, head and neck, liver or kidney cancer. The input for sequencing was CD4+ or CD8+ T cells sorted from blood, taken in a trial of the OX40 agonist ivuxolimab. The chain recombines TRBV6-1 with TRBJ2-3; perhaps TRBD2 as D (5 bases). CDR3 DNA: TGTGCCAGCAGTGCCCTCATTCGGAGGACAGATACGCAGTATTTT. It is translated as CASSALIRRTDTQYF.